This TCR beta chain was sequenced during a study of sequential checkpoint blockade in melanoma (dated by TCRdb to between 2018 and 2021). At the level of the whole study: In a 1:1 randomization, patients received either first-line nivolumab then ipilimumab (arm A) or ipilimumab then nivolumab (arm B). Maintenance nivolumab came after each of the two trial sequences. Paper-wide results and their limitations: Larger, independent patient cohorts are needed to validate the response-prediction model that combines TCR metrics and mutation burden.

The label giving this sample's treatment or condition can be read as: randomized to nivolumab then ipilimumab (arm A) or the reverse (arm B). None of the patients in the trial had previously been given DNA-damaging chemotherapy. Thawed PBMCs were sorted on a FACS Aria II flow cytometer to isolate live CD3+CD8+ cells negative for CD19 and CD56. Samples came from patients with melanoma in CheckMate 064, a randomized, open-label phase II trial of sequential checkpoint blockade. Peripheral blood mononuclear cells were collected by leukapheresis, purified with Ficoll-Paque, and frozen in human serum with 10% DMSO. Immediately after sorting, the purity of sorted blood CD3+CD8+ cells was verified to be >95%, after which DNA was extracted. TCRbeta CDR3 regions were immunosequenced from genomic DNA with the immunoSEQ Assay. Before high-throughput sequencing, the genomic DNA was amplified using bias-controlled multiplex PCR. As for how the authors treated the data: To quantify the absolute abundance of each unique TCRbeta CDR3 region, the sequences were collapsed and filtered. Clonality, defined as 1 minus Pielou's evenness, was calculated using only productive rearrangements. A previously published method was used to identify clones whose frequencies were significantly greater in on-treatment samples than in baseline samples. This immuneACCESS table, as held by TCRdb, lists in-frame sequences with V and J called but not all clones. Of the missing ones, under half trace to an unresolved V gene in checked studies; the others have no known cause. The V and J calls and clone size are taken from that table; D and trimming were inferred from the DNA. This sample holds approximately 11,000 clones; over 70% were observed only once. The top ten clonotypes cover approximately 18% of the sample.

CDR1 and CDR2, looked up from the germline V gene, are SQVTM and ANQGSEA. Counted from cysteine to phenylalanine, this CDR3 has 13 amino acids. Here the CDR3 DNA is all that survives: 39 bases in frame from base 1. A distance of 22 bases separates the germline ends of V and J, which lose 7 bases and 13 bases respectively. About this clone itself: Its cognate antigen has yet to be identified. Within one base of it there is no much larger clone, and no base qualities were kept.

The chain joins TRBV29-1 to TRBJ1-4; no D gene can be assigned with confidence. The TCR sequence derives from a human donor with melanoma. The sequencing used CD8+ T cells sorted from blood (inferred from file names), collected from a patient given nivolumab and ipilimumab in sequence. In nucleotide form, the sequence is TGCAGCGCCCTCGGGGAAGCTACGGAAGGACTGTTTTTT. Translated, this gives CSALGEATEGLFF.